One and the same sample provided the 18 T cell receptor beta chains below, sequenced in a study of control samples from healthy donors and cancer patients. Repertoires were generated with immunoSEQ multiplex PCR, while TCRdb's copy carries only in-frame clones and drops some. The table records roughly 120,000 clones, approximately 90% of them present only once. The sample taken for sequencing was blood. These receptors were obtained from a woman aged 45-60 years in good health.

The chain employs TRBV7-9 and TRBJ2-1; D remains ambiguous. The germline CDR1 and CDR2 sequences are SEHNR and FQNEAQ (reference sequence). The ends were cut back, 5 bases at V and 3 bases at J, with 11 bases in the middle. This CDR3 has 14 residues. The CDR3 DNA reads TGTGCCAGCAGCCGCTCGGTGGACTACAATGAGCAGTTCTTC. The encoded protein is CASSRSVDYNEQFF. The entire variable domain, with the rest obtained from reference TRBV7-9 and TRBJ2-1, is as follows: DTGVSQNPRHKITKRGQNVTFRCDPISEHNRLYWYRQTLGQGPEFLTYFQNEAQLEKSRLLSDRFSAERPKGSFSTLEIQRTEQGDSAMYLCASSRSVDYNEQFFGPGTRLTVL.

The sample holds one count of this clone. The J gene is TRBJ1-2, the V gene TRBV18; 9 bases line up with TRBD1. After removal of 3 bases from V and 8 bases from J, the junction contained 4 bases not matched to a gene. The CDR3 runs to 13 residues. Germline CDR1 reads KGHSH; CDR2 reads LQKENI. The chain's CDR3 is CASSPTGGVGYTF. CDR3 in DNA: TGTGCCAGCTCACCTACAGGGGGCGTCGGCTACACCTTC.

The chain carries TRBV7-3 and TRBJ2-5, with D possibly being TRBD1 (6 bases). Trimming took 2 bases from V and 5 from J, leaving 12 bases between them. The germline V gene has CDR1 SGHTA and CDR2 FQGTGA. The CDR3 contains 14 residues. DNA of the CDR3: TGTGCCAGCAGCTTAGGGGGCGCCCGGGAGACCCAGTACTTC. Protein: CASSLGGARETQYF.

The V and J genes are TRBV27 and TRBJ1-5; D gene ambiguous. Between the trimmed V and J ends, which lost 2 bases and 5 bases, there was a span of 7 bases. The CDR3 totals 13 residues. Germline V gene data show CDR1 as MNHEY and CDR2 as SMNVEV (reference sequence). This CDR3 reads CASSLVWDQPQHF. In DNA, the CDR3 is TGTGCCAGCAGTTTAGTATGGGATCAGCCCCAGCATTTT.

The chain couples TRBV5-4 to TRBJ2-5, with TRBD2 matching 9 bases. The J segment lost 7 bases and the V segment lost 0 bases, leaving 7 bases of the junction unmatched. Germline V gives CDR1 SGHNT, CDR2 YYREEE (reference sequence). The length of the CDR3 is 15 residues. The CDR3 DNA is TGTGCCAGCAGCTTGGAGGCCGGCGGGGGGGGGACCCAGTACTTC. Protein: CASSLEAGGGGTQYF.

V gene TRBV2 combines with J gene TRBJ2-7, with 8 bases fitting TRBD2. The CDR3 runs 14 residues. The germline V gene has CDR1 SNHLY and CDR2 FYNNEI. The V and J ends lost 2 bases and 7 bases, in that order; junction bases with no gene match: 7. The CDR3 DNA reads as TGTGCCAGCAGTGAAAGTCGGACTAGCCGGGAGCAGTACGTC. It is translated as CASSESRTSREQYV.

V gene TRBV4-3 combines with J gene TRBJ2-2; D is unclear. Germline CDR1 reads LGHNA; CDR2 reads YSLEER. V was trimmed by 9 bases and J by 6 bases, leaving 8 bases between them. There are 11 residues in the CDR3. CDR3 protein: CASYQAGELFF. CDR3 in DNA: TGCGCCAGTTATCAGGCCGGGGAGCTGTTTTTT.

This chain connects TRBV7-3 to TRBJ2-5; 11 bases map to TRBD2. V shed 6 bases, J shed 4 bases, and the junction held 13 bases outside the gene matches. Germline values: CDR1 SGHTA, CDR2 FQGTGA. CDR3 length equals 17 residues. The CDR3 DNA is TGTGCCAGCAGTCCGGGTCGGACTAGCGGGCTGTTAGAGACCCAGTACTTC. Translated, it gives CASSPGRTSGLLETQYF.

V gene TRBV6-5 combines with J gene TRBJ2-3; D gene ambiguous. Germline CDR1 is MNHEY and CDR2 is SVGAGI. V was cut by 7 bases and J by 3 bases, with 14 bases left in between. This CDR3 contains 14 residues. In nucleotides, the CDR3 is TGTGCCAGCATTGTCACCGGTCGGACAGATACGCAGTATTTT. This translates into CASIVTGRTDTQYF.

The gene calls are TRBV7-2 and TRBJ2-6; TRBD1 matches 11 bases. The trim removed 3 bases at V and 2 bases at J, leaving 0 bases unmatched. CDR3 length: 16 residues. Germline V CDR1 and CDR2: SGHTA, FQGNSA. The chain's CDR3 is CASSLGQGAGANVLTF. The CDR3 coding sequence is TGTGCCAGCAGCTTGGGACAGGGGGCTGGGGCCAACGTCCTGACTTTC.

The genes are TRBV4-3 and TRBJ2-5; D uncertain. From germline, CDR1 is LGHNA and CDR2 YSLEER. This CDR3 comprises 15 residues. V lost 3 bases and J 5 bases, leaving 16 bases between the germline ends. The CDR3 is CASSQAGSRSETQYF. CDR3 DNA: TGCGCCAGCAGCCAGGCCGGGTCCCGGAGCGAGACCCAGTACTTC.

The chain links TRBV25-1 to TRBJ1-4; D gene uncertain. V lost 3 bases and J 4 bases, leaving 0 bases between the germline ends. This CDR3 has 11 amino acids. From germline, CDR1 is MGHDK and CDR2 SYGVNS. This CDR3 is CASSDNEKLFF. The CDR3 DNA follows: TGTGCCAGCAGTGATAATGAAAAACTGTTTTTT.

V usage is TRBV11-2 and J usage is TRBJ1-2, with no clear D. CDR3 size: 17 residues. Germline V gene lookup returns CDR1 SGHAT and CDR2 FQNNGV. With 3 bases removed from V and 2 bases from J, the gap between germline ends came to 19 bases. The CDR3 nucleotides are TGTGCCAGCAGCTTGGCCTTGGGAGCCCGAGGGAACTATGGCTACACCTTC. Translation: CASSLALGARGNYGYTF.

The chain recombines TRBV5-4 with TRBJ2-3; 8 bases agree with TRBD2. This CDR3 is built from 15 residues. Germline V gives CDR1 SGHNT, CDR2 YYREEE (reference sequence). With 0 bases clipped from V and 8 bases from J, the junction kept 8 bases outside the gene matches. CDR3 bases: TGTGCCAGCAGCTTGGGTGGGACTAGGCTCGGTACGCAGTATTTT. It encodes CASSLGGTRLGTQYF.

The chain has TRBV12-3 or TRBV12-4 and TRBJ1-2; D remains ambiguous. V lost 6 bases and J lost 4, with 9 bases in between. CDR3 length: 12 amino acids. The CDR3 spells CASSLAGYGYTF. The DNA for the CDR3 is TGTGCCAGCAGCCTCGCGGGCTATGGCTACACCTTC.

The V and J genes are TRBV6-2 or TRBV6-3 and TRBJ2-7; D gene ambiguous. Trimming removed 2 bases from V and 2 bases from J, with 10 bases in between. The CDR3 loop spans 14 amino acids. Germline V gene data show CDR1 as MNHEY and CDR2 as SVGEGT. CDR3 in DNA: TGTGCCAGCAGTTACCTCCCAGGCCCCTACGAGCAGTACGTC. Translated, it gives CASSYLPGPYEQYV.

DNA for the CDR3: TGCGCCAGCAGCTCCGGACAGGGGGCCTGGGAGCAGTACTTC. It codes for CASSSGQGAWEQYF. This chain joins TRBV5-1 and TRBJ2-7; TRBD1 matches at 11 bases. The J segment lost 7 bases and the V segment lost 3 bases, leaving 6 bases of the junction unmatched. This CDR3 has 14 amino acids. Germline lookup yields CDR1 SGHRS and CDR2 YFSETQ.

The V call is TRBV5-4, the J call TRBJ1-4; 8 bases map to TRBD1. CDR1 is SGHNT, CDR2 YYREEE, per germline (reference sequence). The CDR3 has 14 amino acids. J lost 3 bases, V lost 5 bases, and 3 bases had no gene match. The CDR3 sequence: CASRQGGPNEKLFF. CDR3 coding DNA: TGTGCCAGCAGACAGGGGGGGCCTAATGAAAAACTGTTTTTT.